These 29 T cell receptor beta chains were sequenced from one sample in a study of Graves' ophthalmopathy and Graves' hyperthyroidism. From RNA, the CDR3 regions of TCR beta chains were amplified and sequenced. The workflow started with a first-round RT-PCR run with HTBI primers and then moved on to a second-round multiplex PCR. TCRdb called the multiplex PCR reads again in MiXCR, with one record for every CDR3 protein. The sample holds nearly 400,000 distinct CDR3 sequences; approximately 20% are singletons and the top ten take around 1.5%. The sequencing sample was made of peripheral blood. All receptors derive from a woman between 18 and 29 years old with Graves' ophthalmopathy.

The V gene is TRBV11-2, the J gene TRBJ1-4; no clear D. Trimming stripped 4 bases from V and 8 bases from J, with 17 bases between. Looked up from germline, CDR1 is SGHAT and CDR2 is FQNNGV. The CDR3 sequence is 15 residues long. The CDR3 DNA sequence: TGTGCCAGCAGCTCCTTCGGAGGTACGGAGGAAAAACTGTTTTTT. It specifies CASSSFGGTEEKLFF.

J is TRBJ2-7 and V is TRBV6-5; TRBD1 is a possible D gene (6 bases). The CDR3 is made up of 15 amino acids. Trimming cost V 2 bases and J 3 bases, with 14 bases left between them. Germline assignment: CDR1 MNHEY and CDR2 SVGAGI. This CDR3 reads CASSYRDTEVYEQYF. The CDR3 DNA reads as TGTGCCAGCAGTTACCGGGACACAGAGGTCTACGAGCAGTACTTC.

This clonotype was counted ten times or more. The chain uses TRBV6-2 or TRBV6-3 and TRBJ2-2; 10 nucleotides align to TRBD2. CDR3 size: 15 residues. With 4 bases clipped from V and 7 bases from J, the junction kept 6 bases outside the gene matches. Looked up from germline, CDR1 is MNHEY and CDR2 is SVGEGT. The CDR3: CASSSGLADIGELFF. CDR3 nucleotide sequence: TGTGCCAGCAGTTCAGGACTAGCGGACATCGGGGAGCTGTTTTTT.

This clonotype has at least ten counts. This sequence joins TRBV3-1 and TRBJ1-1; D is uncertain. Per the germline V gene, CDR1 is LGHDT and CDR2 is YNNKEL (reference sequence). V lost 5 bases and J lost 4, with 14 bases in between. This CDR3 is 14 amino acids long. The CDR3 sequence is CASSARQAGTEAFF. CDR3 nucleotides: TGTGCCAGCAGCGCCCGACAAGCCGGCACTGAAGCTTTCTTT. The entire variable domain, with the rest obtained from reference TRBV3-1 and TRBJ1-1, is as follows: DTAVSQTPKYLVTQMGNDKSIKCEQNLGHDTMYWYKQDSKKFLKIMFSYNNKELIINETVPNRFSPKSPDKAHLNLHINSLELGDSAVYFCASSARQAGTEAFFGQGTRLTVV.

There are many counts of this clonotype. V usage is TRBV30 and J usage is TRBJ1-1; TRBD1 might be the D (5 bases). From germline, CDR1 is GTSNPN and CDR2 SVGIG (reference sequence). The CDR3 contains 17 residues. V gave up 2 bases and J gave up 0 bases, with 19 bases separating them. In nucleotides, the CDR3 is TGTGCCTGGAGTCGCACGGGGGTTTTGGGAGTGAACACTGAAGCTTTCTTT. It yields the protein CAWSRTGVLGVNTEAFF.

This clonotype was observed at least ten times. The CDR3 DNA is TGTGCCACTACCGAGACAGGGGGGTCCTACGAGCAGTACTTC. Its translation is CATTETGGSYEQYF. This chain links TRBV10-3 with TRBJ2-7; 9 positions agree with TRBD1. This CDR3 comprises 14 residues. Germline V gene data show CDR1 as ENHRY and CDR2 as SYGVKD. With 10 bases clipped from V and 1 base from J, the junction kept 8 bases outside the gene matches.

J is TRBJ1-2 and V is TRBV4-1; D is possibly TRBD1 (6 bases). The germline V gene encodes CDR1 MGHRA and CDR2 YSYEKL. This CDR3 region has 15 residues. Between the trimmed V and J ends, which lost 1 base and 8 bases, there was a span of 17 bases. The CDR3 DNA sequence: TGCGCCAGCAGCCAAGTAATTCGGGACAAACGAGGCTACACCTTC. This gives the protein CASSQVIRDKRGYTF.

Many counts were recorded for this clonotype. The gene calls are TRBV9 and TRBJ2-2, with 9 bases aligning to TRBD1. Unmatched junction bases numbered 3, after V lost 2 bases and J lost 1 base. Germline CDR1 is SGDLS and CDR2 is YYNGEE. This CDR3 comprises 16 residues. CDR3 sequence reads: CASSVRGQGNTGELFF. CDR3 sequence (DNA): TGTGCCAGCAGCGTGCGGGGACAGGGGAACACCGGGGAGCTGTTTTTT.

This clonotype has at least ten counts. V usage is TRBV28 and J usage is TRBJ2-7; D gene unclear. V gave up 6 bases and J gave up 2 bases, with 14 bases separating them. The germline V gene encodes CDR1 MDHEN and CDR2 SYDVKM. The CDR3 extends over 14 amino acids. The CDR3 DNA is TGTGCCAGCAGCCTGGGGATCCTTACCTACGAGCAGTACTTC. Translating it yields CASSLGILTYEQYF.

V is TRBV6-2 or TRBV6-3 and J is TRBJ1-2; D not resolved. The germline V gene has CDR1 MNHEY and CDR2 SVGEGT. Trimming left V 6 bases short and J 0 bases short, with 17 bases between. CDR3 length: 16 amino acids. This chain's CDR3 is CASRARTVVTNYGYTF. In DNA, the CDR3 is TGTGCCAGCAGGGCCCGGACTGTGGTTACTAACTATGGCTACACCTTC.

The chain is built from TRBV27 and TRBJ1-1; D call uncertain. The ends were cut back, 2 bases at V and 6 bases at J, with 16 bases in the middle. The germline gives CDR1 MNHEY, CDR2 SMNVEV (reference sequence). This CDR3 has 15 amino acids. This chain's CDR3 is CASSLTVNLHAEAFF. DNA of the CDR3: TGTGCCAGCAGTTTAACTGTCAATCTCCACGCTGAAGCTTTCTTT.

About this clonotype itself: A much larger clone lies a single base off, so this may be a read error. The chain joins TRBV5-4 to TRBJ2-2; 8 bases map to TRBD1. Germline V gene sequence: CDR1 SGHNT, CDR2 YYREEE (reference sequence). The CDR3 is made up of 17 amino acids. This chain's CDR3 is CASSFQGARINTGEPFF. In DNA, the CDR3 is TGTGCCAGCAGCTTCCAGGGGGCTCGGATTAACACCGGGGAGCCGTTTTTT.

This clonotype occurred many times. A junction end diverges from the germline sequence, so it may reflect a read error. The V call is TRBV6-1, the J call TRBJ2-7, with a weak D call TRBD1 (5 bases). The CDR3 loop spans 14 amino acids. Per germline, CDR1 MNHNS and CDR2 SASEGT. The CDR3 sequence is CASSPIGASYKQYF. CDR3 DNA: TGTGCCAGCAGCCCTATAGGGGCTTCCTACAAGCAGTACTTC.

This clonotype was counted many times. This chain connects TRBV5-1 to TRBJ2-5; TRBD2 matches at 7 bases. The CDR3 has 16 amino acids. Germline CDR1 and CDR2: SGHRS and YFSETQ. The V segment lost 0 bases and the J segment 1 base; nucleotides outside the gene matches: 6. This CDR3 reads CASSLAGGGLQETQYF. CDR3 DNA: TGCGCCAGCAGCTTGGCCGGCGGGGGACTCCAAGAGACCCAGTACTTC.

This clonotype was observed many times. The chain is built from TRBV5-1 and TRBJ1-1; tentative D call: TRBD1 (6 bases). V was clipped by 0 bases and J by 0 bases, with 12 bases between them. The CDR3 extends over 16 amino acids. The germline V gene encodes CDR1 SGHRS and CDR2 YFSETQ. CDR3 in amino acids: CASSLGPTGMNTEAFF. DNA for the CDR3: TGCGCCAGCAGCTTGGGACCCACAGGGATGAACACTGAAGCTTTCTTT. The full variable domain, with the rest looked up from reference TRBV5-1 and TRBJ1-1, is KAGVTQTPRYLIKTRGQQVTLSCSPISGHRSVSWYQQTPGQGLQFLFEYFSETQRNKGNFPGRFSGRQFSNSRSEMNVSTLELGDSALYLCASSLGPTGMNTEAFFGQGTRLTVV.

This clonotype was counted ten times or more. CDR3: CASSNRGTEAFF. CDR3 DNA sequence: TGTGCCAGCAGCAACCGAGGAACTGAAGCTTTCTTT. The rearrangement links TRBV9 to TRBJ1-1; D not certain. CDR3 length: 12 residues. Germline V gives CDR1 SGDLS, CDR2 YYNGEE. V dropped 4 bases and J dropped 5 bases, with 9 bases sitting between them.

This clonotype was seen many times. The chain links TRBV5-6 to TRBJ2-7; D not certain. Germline V gives CDR1 SGHDT, CDR2 YYEEEE. V dropped 1 base and J dropped 3 bases, with 11 bases sitting between them. The CDR3 consists of 14 residues. CDR3 loop: CASSLWRQRYEQYF. The CDR3 DNA is TGTGCCAGCAGCTTGTGGCGGCAACGCTACGAGCAGTACTTC. The full variable domain, completed using reference TRBV5-6 and TRBJ2-7, is DAGVTQSPTHLIKTRGQQVTLRCSPKSGHDTVSWYQQALGQGPQFIFQYYEEEERQRGNFPDRFSGHQFPNYSSELNVNALLLGDSALYLCASSLWRQRYEQYFGPGTRLTVT.

In its sample, this clonotype was seen many times. The V call is TRBV19, the J call TRBJ1-5, with a tentative D call TRBD1 (5 bases). Deletions cut 3 bases from V and 4 bases from J, with 10 bases between. The germline gives CDR1 LNHDA, CDR2 SQIVND (reference sequence). The length of the CDR3 is 14 residues. The CDR3 DNA follows: TGTGCCAGTAGTATTAGGGGTAGAAATCAGCCCCAGCATTTT. Its translation: CASSIRGRNQPQHF.

This clonotype was detected many times. This chain joins TRBV27 and TRBJ2-7; 10 bases align to TRBD1. The CDR3 runs to 12 residues. Trimming removed 8 bases from V and 7 bases from J; junction bases left unmatched: 5. Germline CDR1 MNHEY, CDR2 SMNVEV (reference sequence). Written as DNA, the CDR3 is TGTGCCAGCGTCGGGACAGGGGTTGAGCAGTACTTC. Residues: CASVGTGVEQYF.

This clonotype was counted at least ten times. The V gene is TRBV6-1, the J gene TRBJ1-5, with a possible D match to TRBD1 (5 bases). The CDR3 consists of 13 residues. Deletions cut 6 bases from V and 8 bases from J, with 14 bases between. The germline V gene has CDR1 MNHNS and CDR2 SASEGT. In nucleotides, the CDR3 is TGTGCCAGCAGCGAAACAGGCGCCAAGCCCCAGCATTTT. Its protein product is CASSETGAKPQHF.

This clonotype was seen many times. The chain couples TRBV12-3 or TRBV12-4 to TRBJ2-6; weak D call: TRBD1 (7 bases). The CDR3 has 17 residues. V shed 5 bases and J shed 3 bases, with 17 bases lying between them. CDR3 residues: CASSRFSGGGGANVLTF. In DNA, the CDR3 is TGTGCCAGCAGTCGCTTCTCAGGGGGAGGTGGGGCCAACGTCCTGACTTTC.

V gene TRBV6-2 or TRBV6-3 combines with J gene TRBJ2-2; weak D call: TRBD2 (6 bases). Germline assignment: CDR1 MNHEY and CDR2 SVGEGT. This CDR3 has 14 amino acids. With 10 bases removed from V and 5 bases from J, the gap between germline ends came to 17 bases. This CDR3 is CATWTTSHTGELFF. CDR3 DNA: TGTGCCACCTGGACTACCTCACATACCGGGGAGCTGTTTTTT.

This clonotype was seen at least ten times. V usage is TRBV4-3 and J usage is TRBJ2-7; D is unresolved. V lost 4 bases and J 1 base, leaving 8 bases between the germline ends. Germline assignment: CDR1 LGHNA and CDR2 YSLEER. CDR3 length equals 13 residues. CDR3: CASSPGPSYEQYF. CDR3 coding DNA: TGCGCCAGCAGCCCCGGGCCTTCCTACGAGCAGTACTTC.

The chain joins TRBV7-2 to TRBJ1-1; 9 bases are a match to TRBD1. This CDR3 has 15 residues. Trimming took 3 bases from V and 8 from J; bases not matched to a gene: 10. The germline V gene has CDR1 SGHTA and CDR2 FQGNSA. The CDR3 nucleotides are TGTGCCAGCAGCTTTCTGGGACAGGGATCGGGAGAAGCTTTCTTT. Translated: CASSFLGQGSGEAFF.

This clonotype has a count of ten or more. This sequence joins TRBV12-3 or TRBV12-4 and TRBJ2-3, with TRBD1 matching 7 bases. Germline trimming cut 5 bases from V and 0 bases from J; bases unmatched to any gene: 5. The CDR3 totals 15 residues. CDR3 nucleotides: TGTGCCAGCAGTGTTAGACAGGGTAGCACAGATACGCAGTATTTT. Amino acid sequence: CASSVRQGSTDTQYF.

This clonotype was picked up many times. The chain employs TRBV9 and TRBJ1-5, with D uncertain. The CDR3 has 13 residues. Germline CDR1 and CDR2: SGDLS and YYNGEE. Between the trimmed V and J ends, which lost 4 bases and 5 bases, there was a span of 10 bases. Written as DNA, the CDR3 is TGTGCCAGCAGCAACGGAGGATATCAGCCCCAGCATTTT. This gives the protein CASSNGGYQPQHF.

This clonotype has a count of ten or more. The chain uses TRBV12-3 or TRBV12-4 and TRBJ1-3, with 9 bases aligning to TRBD1. The CDR3 is 15 residues long. With V trimmed by 5 bases and J by 2 bases, 4 bases remained unmatched. This CDR3 is CASSRTGDTGNTIYF. CDR3 DNA: TGTGCCAGCAGTCGGACAGGGGATACTGGAAACACCATATATTTT.

This clonotype was found many times. The V and J genes are TRBV11-2 and TRBJ2-7; possibly TRBD1 or TRBD2 for D (5 bases each). Germline lookup yields CDR1 SGHAT and CDR2 FQNNGV. Trimming left V 4 bases short and J 3 bases short, with 10 bases between. The length of the CDR3 is 13 residues. The chain's CDR3 is CASSSGLNYEQYF. CDR3 nucleotide sequence: TGTGCCAGCAGCTCGGGGCTCAACTACGAGCAGTACTTC.

This clonotype has a count of ten or more. CDR3 loop: CASSRSRDRESSGANVLTF. CDR3 bases: TGTGCCAGCAGCCGATCAAGGGACAGGGAGAGCTCTGGGGCCAACGTCCTGACTTTC. This rearrangement joins TRBV7-9 to TRBJ2-6, with TRBD1 matching 9 bases. The CDR3 length is 19 residues. Trimming cost V 5 bases and J 0 bases; bases outside gene matches: 11. Germline CDR1 and CDR2: SEHNR and FQNEAQ (reference sequence).